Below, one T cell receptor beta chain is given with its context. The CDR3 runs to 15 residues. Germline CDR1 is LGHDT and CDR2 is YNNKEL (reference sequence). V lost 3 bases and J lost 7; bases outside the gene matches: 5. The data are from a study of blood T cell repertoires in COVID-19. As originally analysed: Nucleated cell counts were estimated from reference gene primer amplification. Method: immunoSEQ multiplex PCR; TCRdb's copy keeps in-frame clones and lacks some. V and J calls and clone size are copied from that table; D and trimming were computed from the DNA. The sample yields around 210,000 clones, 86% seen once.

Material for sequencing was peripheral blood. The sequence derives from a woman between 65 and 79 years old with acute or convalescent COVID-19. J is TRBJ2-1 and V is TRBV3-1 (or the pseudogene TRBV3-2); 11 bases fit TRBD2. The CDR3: CASSQDSGRVNEQFF. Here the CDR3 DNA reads TGTGCCAGCAGCCAGGATAGCGGGAGGGTTAATGAGCAGTTCTTC.